This T cell receptor (beta chain) was found in a study of OX40 agonist ivuxolimab in advanced cancers. The germline V gene has CDR1 SGHRS and CDR2 YFSETQ. This CDR3 is built from 13 residues. V gave up 4 bases and J gave up 2 bases, with 10 bases separating them. This clone was counted once. Some clones are missing from TCRdb's copy, which holds only in-frame ones; the method was immunoSEQ multiplex PCR. The table has 70,000 or so clones, approximately 93% seen once. Specimen: CD4+ or CD8+ T cells sorted from blood, collected in a trial of the OX40 agonist ivuxolimab. The source of this sequence is an adult with an advanced solid tumor such as melanoma, head and neck, liver or kidney cancer. The V gene is TRBV5-1, the J gene TRBJ2-7; a possible D gene is TRBD2 (5 bases). The CDR3 DNA is TGCGCCAGCAGCCCCGGGGTAGCCTACGAGCAGTACTTC. This codes for CASSPGVAYEQYF.